The 25 T cell receptor beta chains below all came from one sample that was sequenced in a study of blood T cell repertoires in COVID-19. Only in-frame clones appear in the TCRdb table, and some are missing; sequencing was by immunoSEQ multiplex PCR. The table lists about 73,000 clones, over 65% of them singletons. The sequenced sample consisted of peripheral blood. The receptors stem from a woman between 55 and 75 years old with acute or convalescent COVID-19.

The chain links TRBV5-6 to TRBJ2-7; weak D call: TRBD1 (5 bases). Germline V gene sequence: CDR1 SGHDT, CDR2 YYEEEE. The CDR3 length is 13 residues. The CDR3 DNA reads TGTCGTAGGTGGGCAGGGCTTACCTACGAGCAGTACTTC. Translated: CRRWAGLTYEQYF. Variable domain in full (rest from reference TRBV5-6 and TRBJ2-7): DAGVTQSPTHLIKTRGQQVTLRCSPKSGHDTVSWYQQALGQGPQFIFQYYEEEERQRGNFPDRFSGHQFPNYSSELNVNALLLGDSALYLCRRWAGLTYEQYFGPGTRLTVT.

The CDR3 region is CASSPLGAGQTYEQYF. The CDR3, as DNA: TGTGCCAGCAGCCCCCTCGGGGCGGGACAGACCTACGAGCAGTACTTC. The chain uses TRBV11-1 and TRBJ2-7; a possible D gene is TRBD1 (7 bases). The CDR3 has 16 amino acids. Germline V lookup: CDR1 SGHAT, CDR2 FQDESV (reference sequence). The V and J ends lost 5 bases and 2 bases respectively, with 19 bases between them.

This chain links TRBV6-5 with TRBJ1-5, with D possibly TRBD1 on 5 matching bases. The CDR3 has 14 residues. CDR1 is MNHEY and CDR2 is SVGAGI in the germline V gene. V lost 2 bases, J lost 7 bases, and 12 bases lay in between. CDR3 loop: CASSYPQGGQPQHF. CDR3 coding DNA: TGTGCCAGCAGTTACCCGCAGGGAGGCCAGCCCCAGCATTTT.

This rearrangement joins TRBV5-4 to TRBJ2-3; 7 bases map to TRBD2. The CDR3 is 15 residues long. Germline CDR1 SGHNT, CDR2 YYREEE (reference sequence). Trimming at V came to 4 bases and at J to 2 bases, leaving 7 bases not matched to a gene. The CDR3 DNA sequence: TGTGCCAGCAGCAGAGATGCGGGGGACACAGATACGCAGTATTTT. It specifies CASSRDAGDTDTQYF.

The chain has TRBV2 and TRBJ1-3; D is ambiguous. The germline gives CDR1 SNHLY, CDR2 FYNNEI. This CDR3 contains 14 residues. The ends were cut back, 4 bases at V and 4 bases at J, with 11 bases in the middle. The CDR3 DNA reads TGTGCCAGCAGTGTAGCTATTTCGGGAAACACCATATATTTT. Translation gives CASSVAISGNTIYF.

V gene TRBV25-1 combines with J gene TRBJ1-1; 11 positions match TRBD1. The CDR3 runs 17 residues. Germline lookup yields CDR1 MGHDK and CDR2 SYGVNS. V gave up 6 bases and J gave up 1 base; unmatched junction bases: 10. CDR3 nucleotide sequence: TGTGCCAGCAGCGTAATGGACAGGGGGCCCGGGAACACTGAAGCTTTCTTT. Its protein product is CASSVMDRGPGNTEAFF. The full variable domain, in which reference TRBV25-1 and TRBJ1-1 provide the parts outside the CDR3, is EADIYQTPRYLVIGTGKKITLECSQTMGHDKMYWYQQDPGMELHLIHYSYGVNSTEKGDLSSESTVSRIRTEHFPLTLESARPSHTSQYLCASSVMDRGPGNTEAFFGQGTRLTVV.

The CDR3 spells CASSEGTSGSYEQYF. In DNA form, the CDR3 reads TGTGCCAGCAGTGAAGGGACTAGCGGCTCCTACGAGCAGTACTTC. The chain joins TRBV6-1 to TRBJ2-7; 10 bases map to TRBD2. Germline CDR1 and CDR2: MNHNS and SASEGT. V lost 1 base to trimming and J lost 0 bases; unmatched junction nucleotides: 0. This CDR3 is 15 amino acids long.

The chain employs TRBV18 and TRBJ1-5; D remains ambiguous. The CDR3 totals 13 residues. The V gene's germline CDR1 is KGHSH and CDR2 LQKENI. The V gene lost 6 bases and the J gene lost 0 bases, with 6 bases spanning the gap. The CDR3 spells CASSLSSNQPQHF. In nucleotides, the CDR3 is TGTGCCAGCTCCCTTTCTAGCAATCAGCCCCAGCATTTT.

The genes are TRBV5-5 and TRBJ1-1; D remains ambiguous. Between the trimmed V and J ends, which lost 4 bases and 1 base, there was a span of 8 bases. Germline loops: CDR1 SGHKS, CDR2 YYEKEE (reference sequence). CDR3 length equals 13 residues. CDR3 bases: TGTGCCAGCAGCCCCGTATGGAACACTGAAGCTTTCTTT. Its translation: CASSPVWNTEAFF.

The chain recombines TRBV19 with TRBJ2-7; D perhaps matches TRBD2 (6 bases). V dropped 6 bases and J dropped 3 bases, with 15 bases sitting between them. The CDR3 sequence is 14 residues long. CDR1 and CDR2 from the germline V gene are LNHDA and SQIVND (reference sequence). CDR3 sequence: CASRAGPGNYEQYF. As DNA, the CDR3 is TGTGCCAGTAGGGCGGGACCGGGTAACTACGAGCAGTACTTC.

This chain uses TRBV23-1 with TRBJ2-6; weak D call: TRBD2 (5 bases). TRBV23-1 qualifies as an ORF whose function is uncertain. CDR3 length: 17 residues. V dropped 2 bases and J dropped 0 bases, with 11 bases sitting between them. The CDR3 bases are TGCGCCAGCAGTCAACCGAAAGGGAGCTCTGGGGCCAACGTCCTGACTTTC. Residues: CASSQPKGSSGANVLTF.

The CDR3 sequence: CASSLGGDETQYF. The CDR3 DNA follows: TGTGCCAGCAGCTTAGGGGGGGACGAGACCCAGTACTTC. The chain has TRBV7-2 and TRBJ2-5; a possible D gene is TRBD2 (6 bases). The CDR3 runs 13 residues. Deletions cut 1 base from V and 5 bases from J, with 8 bases between. Germline V CDR1 and CDR2: SGHTA, FQGNSA.

The genes are TRBV10-3 and TRBJ1-2; TRBD1 might be the D (6 bases). From germline, CDR1 is ENHRY and CDR2 SYGVKD. The CDR3 consists of 12 residues. Trimming left V 8 bases short and J 13 bases short, with 20 bases between. Here the CDR3 reads CAIRDTAFEGTF. CDR3 in DNA: TGTGCCATCCGGGACACCGCTTTTGAGGGCACCTTC.

The V gene is TRBV9, the J gene TRBJ2-5, with 11 bases identical to TRBD2. The CDR3 loop spans 16 amino acids. The V gene's germline CDR1 is SGDLS and CDR2 YYNGEE. V lost 4 bases to trimming and J lost 2 bases; unmatched junction nucleotides: 7. In nucleotides, the CDR3 is TGTGCCAGCAGCCGGGGGACTAGCGGAACTCAAGAGACCCAGTACTTC. Translated, it gives CASSRGTSGTQETQYF.

The rearrangement joins TRBV6-5 to TRBJ1-5, with a possible D match to TRBD1 (6 bases). V shed 9 bases and J shed 7 bases, with 13 bases lying between them. The length of the CDR3 is 12 residues. Looked up from germline, CDR1 is MNHEY and CDR2 is SVGAGI. In DNA, the CDR3 is TGTGCCAGTGTGGGGGCCGGGCAGCCCCAGCATTTT. Its translation: CASVGAGQPQHF.

V gene TRBV4-1 combines with J gene TRBJ2-4, with 10 bases aligning to TRBD1. CDR3 size: 19 residues. V shed 2 bases and J 0 bases; nucleotides not matched to a gene: 10. CDR1 and CDR2 from the germline V gene are MGHRA and YSYEKL. The CDR3 here is CASSQLGQGRRLAKNIQYF. The CDR3 DNA follows: TGCGCCAGCAGCCAATTGGGACAGGGGCGTCGATTAGCCAAAAACATTCAGTACTTC.

J is TRBJ1-2 and V is TRBV19; D not resolved. Germline V gene data show CDR1 as LNHDA and CDR2 as SQIVND (reference sequence). V was pared by 4 bases and J by 8 bases, with 17 bases between. This CDR3 has 14 amino acids. This CDR3 reads CASSTLNTESGYTF. CDR3 coding DNA: TGTGCCAGTAGTACCCTAAACACGGAGAGCGGCTACACCTTC.

The V call is TRBV18, the J call TRBJ1-1; D perhaps matches TRBD1 (6 bases). V shed 0 bases and J shed 7 bases, with 12 bases lying between them. The CDR3 spans 14 residues. Germline V gene data show CDR1 as KGHSH and CDR2 as LQKENI. CDR3 sequence (DNA): TGTGCCAGCTCACCACCGCCAGGGGACGGTGAAGCTTTCTTT. Translation: CASSPPPGDGEAFF.

The rearrangement links TRBV30 to TRBJ1-6; possible D gene TRBD1, 5 bases. The CDR3 totals 14 residues. Germline V gene lookup returns CDR1 GTSNPN and CDR2 SVGIG (reference sequence). Trimming removed 4 bases at V and 13 bases at J, with 20 bases between. CDR3 nucleotides: TGTGCCTGGACCCTGGGGGGTGGCATGAGTCCCCTCCACTTT. This translates into CAWTLGGGMSPLHF. The entire variable domain, with the rest obtained from reference TRBV30 and TRBJ1-6, is as follows: SQTIHQWPATLVQPVGSPLSLECTVEGTSNPNLYWYRQAAGRGLQLLFYSVGIGQISSEVPQNLSASRPQDRQFILSSKKLLLSDSGFYLCAWTLGGGMSPLHFGNGTRLTVT.

The J gene is TRBJ2-1, the V gene TRBV28; no definite D call. With 2 bases removed from V and 6 bases from J, the gap between germline ends came to 5 bases. Germline CDR1 reads MDHEN; CDR2 reads SYDVKM. The CDR3 consists of 12 residues. In DNA form, the CDR3 reads TGTGCCAGCAGTTTACCTCCCAATGAGCAGTTCTTC. Encoded protein: CASSLPPNEQFF.

The J gene is TRBJ1-1, the V gene TRBV5-4; maybe TRBD1 (5 bases). This CDR3 has 15 amino acids. In germline, CDR1 is SGHNT, CDR2 YYREEE (reference sequence). Trimming removed 0 bases from V and 2 bases from J, with 11 bases in between. The CDR3 here is CASSLVGQGNTEAFF. Here the CDR3 DNA reads TGTGCCAGCAGCTTGGTCGGCCAGGGAAACACTGAAGCTTTCTTT.

In this sample, this clone turned up a few times. The chain recombines TRBV25-1 with TRBJ1-2; 8 bases fit TRBD1. The J segment lost 8 bases and the V segment lost 7 bases, leaving 3 bases of the junction unmatched. The CDR3 runs 11 residues. Per the germline V gene, CDR1 is MGHDK and CDR2 is SYGVNS. CDR3 nucleotide sequence: TGTGCCAGCAAACAGGGGGTAGGCTACACCTTC. Translated: CASKQGVGYTF.

V usage is TRBV27 and J usage is TRBJ1-5; the D is unclear. Germline V lookup: CDR1 MNHEY, CDR2 SMNVEV (reference sequence). The CDR3 consists of 13 residues. Trimming cost V 3 bases and J 6 bases, with 9 bases left between them. The CDR3 protein is CASSFRPSQPQHF. CDR3 in DNA: TGTGCCAGCAGTTTTCGTCCCAGTCAGCCCCAGCATTTT.

A few counts support this clone. The chain combines TRBV10-3 with TRBJ1-4; D is possibly TRBD1 (6 bases). The V and J ends lost 6 bases and 8 bases respectively, with 13 bases between them. Germline CDR1 reads ENHRY; CDR2 reads SYGVKD. This CDR3 is built from 13 residues. The CDR3 DNA is TGTGCCATCAGGGCACCAGGGGAGGAAAAACTGTTTTTT. This gives the protein CAIRAPGEEKLFF.

This clone was recorded only once. V usage is TRBV5-4 and J usage is TRBJ1-3; TRBD1 aligns across 8 bases. With V trimmed by 5 bases and J by 2 bases, 3 bases remained unmatched. Germline lookup yields CDR1 SGHNT and CDR2 YYREEE (reference sequence). The CDR3 sequence is 14 residues long. The CDR3 region is CASSSGGAGNTIYF. In DNA, the CDR3 is TGTGCCAGCAGTTCAGGGGGCGCTGGAAACACCATATATTTT.